This TCR beta chain stems from a study of blood T cell repertoires in COVID-19. The data were produced by immunoSEQ multiplex PCR, yet TCRdb's version contains in-frame clones alone and is incomplete. The sample has 380,000 or so clones, approximately 89% seen once; the top ten hold approximately 1.2%. Germline V gives CDR1 MGHDK, CDR2 SYGVNS. Trimming cost V 5 bases and J 3 bases, with 16 bases left between them. The length of the CDR3 is 16 residues. The source is a man younger than 45 who had recovered from COVID-19. The source material was PBMCs or T cells enriched from blood (not recorded which). The genes are TRBV25-1 and TRBJ2-2, with D perhaps matching TRBD1 (5 bases). The CDR3 DNA is TGTGCCAGCAGTTTACTCTCAGGGTACGACACCGGGGAGCTGTTTTTT. Its protein is CASSLLSGYDTGELFF.